The entry that follows covers one T cell receptor beta chain sequence. The specificity of this receptor is unknown. No qualities accompany the bases; no much larger clone lies one base away. The data were obtained in a study of blood T cell repertoires in COVID-19 (dated by TCRdb to the early 2020s). About the study as a whole: Collaborator samples came from the United States, Italy and Spain and covered acute and convalescent phases of COVID-19. The repertoires were released in a freely available public database meant as a resource for research on the immune response to SARS-CoV-2. Where available, HLA class I and class II types were obtained from metadata supplied by the sample provider rather than from assay-based typing. The sample metadata nearly always contained a de-identified subject ID, COVID-19 status, age in years and sex. Samples were obtained from the ongoing ImmuneRACE study (first 160 participants) and from 1,254 subjects provided by 6 global collaborators. The prospective study material was composed of cDNA or gDNA derived from T cells, B-cell-depleted T cells, or PBMCs. Subjects who had been exposed to COVID-19, were actively infected with it, or had recovered from it provided the deeply sampled blood TCRbeta repertoires that made up the dataset. Paper-wide results and their limitations: Clinical and demographic metadata were provided uncurated, with the amount varying by source and participant.

Participants in the prospective study were enrolled through a virtual design, were aged about 18 to 100 years, and lived in about 25 United States geographic areas. In the prospective study, cohorts were assigned on the basis of participant-reported clinical history obtained from a screening survey and a study questionnaire. Recovered participants in ImmuneRACE Cohort 3 were defined as having two consecutive negative NP/OP PCR tests, clearance from a healthcare professional, or resolution of symptoms. Each participant in the prospective study had whole blood, serum and a nasopharyngeal or oropharyngeal swab collected by mobile phlebotomists. Over a roughly 2-month period, participants in the prospective study had the option of providing additional blood draws and questionnaires. Prospective study blood samples were shipped either frozen or at room temperature before DNA extraction. TCRbeta CDR3 regions were amplified from genomic DNA using the immunoSEQ Assay, a bias-controlled multiplex PCR. From the authors' description of their analysis: Within the assay, amplification of reference gene primers was used to estimate how many nucleated cells each sample contained. To quantify the absolute abundance of each unique TCRbeta CDR3 rearrangement, sequence reads were collapsed and filtered. For each sample, productive Simpson clonality was calculated by taking the square root of Simpson's diversity index across productive rearrangements. TCRdb re-hosts the immuneACCESS table, in-frame sequences only. Its copies lack some clones; in the studies checked, an unresolved V gene accounts for under half of them, and the cause for the rest is not known. Clone size and the V and J calls come from that table; the DNA yielded D and trimming. This sample has over 120,000 clones in its table, and roughly four fifths of those were observed once. The ten biggest clones cover just over 9% of the sample.

The sequenced material came from PBMCs or T cells enriched from blood (not recorded which). The receptor was isolated from a man in his fifties or sixties who had recovered from COVID-19.

Here is the DNA: TGTGCCAGCAGCTTGACGACAGGGGGCAACGAGCAGTACTTC. Its translation reads: CASSLTTGGNEQYF. Rearrangement joined TRBV5-4 to TRBJ2-7, with 10 bases in between that match TRBD1. At the junction V is shortened by 1 base and J by 5 bases; bases outside the gene matches: 3. From the germline V gene (reference sequence), CDR1 is SGHNT and CDR2 is YYREEE. The CDR3 numbers 14 residues from cysteine through phenylalanine. The only DNA kept is the CDR3, 42 bases in frame from the first base.